This T cell receptor beta chain was obtained from a study of T cell clonotyping in hematopoietic cell transplantation. Study overall: Recipients' pretransplant samples followed cytoreduction. Study results and caveats: Higher Inverse Simpson Index values in graft donor and pretransplant recipient predicted broader posttransplant TCR diversity. Pathologically expanded recipient clonotypes increased progressively from day 30 to day 180 as diversity fell.

Assay used: immunoSEQ multiplex PCR; TCRdb lists only in-frame clones, some missing. This table holds more than 70,000 clones, 96% found once. The time point is: recipient sample about 28 days before transplant, after cytoreduction. On this clone: Its target is not known.

The germline V and J ends were trimmed by 2 bases and 4 bases, with 6 bases remaining between them. CDR3 length equals 13 residues. The V gene's germline CDR1 is SGHVS and CDR2 FQNEAQ. The receptor's source is a woman aged 50 to 65 with acute myeloid leukemia. Some clones in this sample may be carry-over from other donors' samples. The V call is TRBV7-8, the J call TRBJ2-1, with D unresolved. The sample consisted of peripheral blood mononuclear cells, taken before stem cell transplant. CDR3 in DNA: TGTGCCAGCAGCTTATCCCTTTACAATGAGCAGTTCTTC. Translation: CASSLSLYNEQFF.